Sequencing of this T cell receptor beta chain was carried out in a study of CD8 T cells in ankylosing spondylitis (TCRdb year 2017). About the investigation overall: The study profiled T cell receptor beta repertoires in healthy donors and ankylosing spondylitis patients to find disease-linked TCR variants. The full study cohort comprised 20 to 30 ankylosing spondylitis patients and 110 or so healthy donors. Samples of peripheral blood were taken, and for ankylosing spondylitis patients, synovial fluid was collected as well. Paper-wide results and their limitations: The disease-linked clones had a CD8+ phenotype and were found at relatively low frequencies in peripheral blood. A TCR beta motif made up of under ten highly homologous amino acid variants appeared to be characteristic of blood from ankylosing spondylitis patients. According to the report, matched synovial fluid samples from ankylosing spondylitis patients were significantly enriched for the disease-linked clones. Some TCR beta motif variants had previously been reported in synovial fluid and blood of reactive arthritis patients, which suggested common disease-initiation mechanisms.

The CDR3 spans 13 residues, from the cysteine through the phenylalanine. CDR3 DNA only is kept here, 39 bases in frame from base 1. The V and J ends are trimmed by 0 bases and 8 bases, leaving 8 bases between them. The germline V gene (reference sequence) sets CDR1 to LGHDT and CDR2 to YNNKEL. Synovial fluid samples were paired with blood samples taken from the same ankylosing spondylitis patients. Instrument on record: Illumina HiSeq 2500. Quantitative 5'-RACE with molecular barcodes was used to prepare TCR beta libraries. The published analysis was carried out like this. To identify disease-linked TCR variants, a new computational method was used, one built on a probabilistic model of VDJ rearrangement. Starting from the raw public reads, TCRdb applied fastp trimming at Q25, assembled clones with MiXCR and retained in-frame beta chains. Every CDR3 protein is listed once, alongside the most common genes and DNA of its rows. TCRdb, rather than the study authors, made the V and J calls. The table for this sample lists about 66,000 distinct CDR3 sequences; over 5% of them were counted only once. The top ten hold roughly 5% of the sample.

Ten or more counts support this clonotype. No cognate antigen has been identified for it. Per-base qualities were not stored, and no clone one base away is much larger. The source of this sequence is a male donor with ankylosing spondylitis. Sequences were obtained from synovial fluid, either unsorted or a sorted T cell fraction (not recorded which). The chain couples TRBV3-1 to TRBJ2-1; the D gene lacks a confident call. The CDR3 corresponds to CASSQDRSHEQFF. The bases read TGTGCCAGCAGCCAAGATAGGTCTCATGAGCAGTTCTTC.